These 16 T cell receptor beta chains were sequenced from one sample in a study of immune evolution from preneoplasia to lung adenocarcinoma. Using immunoSEQ multiplex PCR, the repertoire was profiled, and TCRdb retains in-frame clones only, with some absent. The repertoire includes about 9,100 clones, roughly 77% of them detected once, and less than 3.5% sits in the top ten. Sequencing used FFPE lung adenocarcinoma in situ tissue. These receptors originate from a person between 65 and 79 years old with lung adenocarcinoma.

The gene calls are TRBV7-8 and TRBJ2-1; TRBD1 matches 8 bases. V was pared by 2 bases and J by 9 bases, with 18 bases of the junction left unmatched. The CDR3 is 18 residues long. Germline V gene sequence: CDR1 SGHVS, CDR2 FQNEAQ. CDR3 protein: CASSLMMGAVTGAGEQFF. CDR3 coding DNA: TGTGCCAGCAGCTTAATGATGGGAGCCGTGACAGGGGCTGGTGAGCAGTTCTTC.

This chain connects TRBV9 to TRBJ1-1; D remains ambiguous. V lost 0 bases to trimming and J lost 6 bases, with 12 bases between them. Germline V gene data show CDR1 as SGDLS and CDR2 as YYNGEE. This CDR3 has 14 amino acids. The CDR3 loop reads CASSVDAGKAEAFF. The CDR3 bases are TGTGCCAGCAGCGTAGACGCGGGAAAGGCTGAAGCTTTCTTT.

Of note for this clone: In the same sample, other DNA sequences code for this CDR3. This chain links TRBV4-2 with TRBJ2-7; perhaps TRBD2 as D (5 bases). Germline V gene sequence: CDR1 LGHNA, CDR2 YNFKEQ. The CDR3 totals 14 residues. Trimming took off 1 base at V and 0 bases at J, with 7 bases between the two ends. This CDR3 is CASSQGGSSYEQYF. Written as DNA, the CDR3 is TGTGCCAGCAGCCAAGGTGGGAGCTCCTACGAGCAGTACTTC.

This clone came up a few times. The chain carries TRBV28 and TRBJ1-3; a weak D match, TRBD1 (6 bases). CDR1 MDHEN and CDR2 SYDVKM come from the germline V gene. The CDR3 contains 16 residues. Trimming took 3 bases from V and 3 from J, leaving 15 bases between them. The CDR3 is CASSFLGSGVGNTIYF. The CDR3 nucleotides are TGTGCCAGCAGTTTTCTTGGATCAGGGGTTGGAAACACCATATATTTT.

This rearrangement joins TRBV18 to TRBJ2-1, with 9 positions matching TRBD1. Unmatched junction bases numbered 5, after V lost 6 bases and J lost 8 bases. The CDR3 is 13 residues long. Germline V gives CDR1 KGHSH, CDR2 LQKENI. The DNA of the CDR3 is TGTGCCAGCTCTCGGACAGGGGTGGATGAGCAGTTCTTC. Translating gives CASSRTGVDEQFF.

The rearrangement links TRBV9 to TRBJ1-3; the D is unclear. Germline-derived CDR1 and CDR2 are SGDLS and YYNGEE. Deletions cut 2 bases from V and 3 bases from J, with 12 bases between. This CDR3 is 15 amino acids long. The CDR3 here is CASSVSSYVGNTIYF. The CDR3 DNA reads TGTGCCAGCAGCGTTTCGTCGTATGTTGGAAACACCATATATTTT.

The chain joins TRBV9 to TRBJ1-3; D uncertain. The CDR3 loop spans 14 amino acids. Trimming took 0 bases from V and 2 from J, leaving 6 bases between them. Looked up from germline, CDR1 is SGDLS and CDR2 is YYNGEE. The CDR3 nucleotides are TGTGCCAGCAGCGTAGACGGGACTGGAAACACCATATATTTT. Amino acid sequence: CASSVDGTGNTIYF.

This chain connects TRBV2 to TRBJ1-1; D may be TRBD1 (5 bases). Germline V gene lookup returns CDR1 SNHLY and CDR2 FYNNEI. The CDR3 sequence is 13 residues long. The V end was cut by 3 bases, the J end by 3 bases, with 8 bases between. The CDR3 DNA follows: TGTGCCAGCAGTGACAGGGACGACACTGAAGCTTTCTTT. As protein: CASSDRDDTEAFF.

This chain uses TRBV11-2 with TRBJ2-2; D gene ambiguous. Trimming removed 2 bases from V and 5 bases from J, with 15 bases in between. The length of the CDR3 is 16 residues. Germline V CDR1 and CDR2: SGHAT, FQNNGV. The CDR3 region is CASSLQVFAKTGELFF. The CDR3, as DNA: TGTGCCAGCAGCTTACAGGTTTTTGCTAAAACCGGGGAGCTGTTTTTT.

This sequence joins TRBV30 and TRBJ1-2; D is possibly TRBD1 (5 bases). CDR1 is GTSNPN and CDR2 is SVGIG in the germline V gene (reference sequence). This CDR3 contains 13 residues. The ends were cut back, 2 bases at V and 8 bases at J, with 15 bases in the middle. CDR3 loop: CAWSRPPEGGYTF. The CDR3 DNA is TGTGCCTGGAGTCGACCGCCCGAGGGGGGCTACACCTTC.

This rearrangement joins TRBV13 to TRBJ1-5, with 9 positions matching TRBD1. The CDR3 is made up of 18 amino acids. The ends lost 1 base at V and 0 bases at J; junction bases unmatched: 7. The germline V gene encodes CDR1 PRHDT and CDR2 FYEKMQ (reference sequence). The CDR3 protein is CASSLDGTGKCSNQPQHF. The CDR3 DNA reads as TGTGCCAGCAGCTTAGATGGGACAGGGAAGTGTAGCAATCAGCCCCAGCATTTT.

This chain uses TRBV2 with TRBJ2-7; D not certain. Trimming stripped 7 bases from V and 0 bases from J, with 10 bases between. Germline CDR1 is SNHLY and CDR2 is FYNNEI. CDR3 length: 13 amino acids. CDR3 sequence: CASNSRSSYEQYF. CDR3 nucleotide sequence: TGTGCCAGCAATAGCAGGAGCTCCTACGAGCAGTACTTC.

This clone showed up just a few times. The V and J genes are TRBV28 and TRBJ2-5; D remains ambiguous. The CDR3 totals 14 residues. CDR1 MDHEN and CDR2 SYDVKM come from the germline V gene. Between the trimmed V and J ends, which lost 7 bases and 7 bases, there was a span of 19 bases. The CDR3 DNA reads as TGTGCCAGCACCATGCGGCAGGTCCGTGGGACCCAGTACTTC. This gives the protein CASTMRQVRGTQYF.

The chain couples TRBV11-3 to TRBJ2-3; D remains ambiguous. The CDR3 totals 14 residues. Per germline, CDR1 SGHNT and CDR2 YENEEA. Trimming cost V 5 bases and J 2 bases, with 11 bases left between them. The CDR3 DNA reads TGTGCCAGCAGCCGCTGGTCCGACACAGATACGCAGTATTTT. It specifies CASSRWSDTDTQYF.

In the case of this clone: This specimen includes other DNA sequences encoding the same CDR3. This sequence joins TRBV7-6 and TRBJ2-2; D not resolved. The CDR3 is made up of 14 amino acids. The germline V and J ends were trimmed by 3 bases and 1 base, with 6 bases remaining between them. In germline, CDR1 is SGHVS, CDR2 FNYEAQ. CDR3 in amino acids: CASSFNQNTGELFF. CDR3 in DNA: TGTGCCAGCAGCTTCAATCAGAACACCGGGGAGCTGTTTTTT.

The chain has TRBV5-1 and TRBJ1-4; the D is unclear. The CDR3 contains 16 residues. V was trimmed by 0 bases and J by 3 bases, leaving 12 bases between them. Germline values: CDR1 SGHRS, CDR2 YFSETQ. The CDR3 here is CASSLEISGANEKLFF. The DNA for the CDR3 is TGCGCCAGCAGCTTGGAGATCTCTGGGGCTAATGAAAAACTGTTTTTT.